The table lists the clone carrying this TCR beta chain with a count of one. The CDR3 contains 12 residues. The germline V and J ends were trimmed by 5 bases and 4 bases, with 9 bases remaining between them. Looked up from germline, CDR1 is MNHEY and CDR2 is SMNVEV (reference sequence). The data were obtained in a study of blood T cell repertoires in COVID-19. Study-wide background: Specimens from acute and convalescent COVID-19 originated in the United States, Italy and Spain. The cDNA or gDNA used as material had been derived from T cells, B-cell-depleted T cells, or PBMCs.

Authors' data handling: Amplification of reference gene primers provided the estimated nucleated cell counts. Using immunoSEQ multiplex PCR, the repertoire was profiled, and TCRdb retains in-frame clones only, with some absent. Clone size and V and J calls were adopted from that table, with D and trimming inferred from the DNA. The sample holds some 350,000 clones, around 84% seen once. The sequencing sample was made of peripheral blood. The genes are TRBV27 and TRBJ2-7, with D possibly TRBD1 on 6 matching bases. This clonotype was obtained from a human donor in a cohort sampled during active COVID-19. The CDR3 loop is CASSRTGYEQYF. CDR3 in DNA: TGTGCCAGCAGTCGAACAGGGTACGAGCAGTACTTC.